The 21 T cell receptor beta chains below all came from one sample that was sequenced in a study of Ad26.COV2.S vaccination and SARS-CoV-2 variants. Generated by immunoSEQ multiplex PCR, the TCRdb table keeps only in-frame clones and is missing some. This sample has about 450,000 clones, with roughly 89% found just once. Treatment described: roughly 19 received Ad26.COV2.S at low or high dose, single or two shots; several received placebo; per-sample allocation not given. Following the first vaccine or placebo injection, samples were taken on day 63. The sequencing used peripheral blood, collected in a trial of Ad26.COV2.S vaccine versus placebo. The receptors were gathered from a person aged 18-65 years who received the Ad26.COV2.S COVID-19 vaccine or a placebo.

Comments on this clone: Sequence at one end of the junction differs from germline and may be a read error. V is TRBV9 and J is TRBJ2-1; D remains unclear. Germline V gives CDR1 SGDLS, CDR2 YYNGEE. This CDR3 region has 14 residues. The DNA of the CDR3 is TGTGCCAGCAGCGCAGACCCCTCCTCCAATGAGCAGTTCTTC. It specifies CASSADPSSNEQFF.

The V call is TRBV4-2, the J call TRBJ1-2; D remains ambiguous. Germline lookup yields CDR1 LGHNA and CDR2 YNFKEQ. CDR3 length: 17 residues. Trimming left V 1 base short and J 3 bases short, with 18 bases between. Here the CDR3 DNA reads TGTGCCAGCAGCCAAGTGACGGGTTCTACGGACTACTATGGCTACACCTTC. This sequence encodes CASSQVTGSTDYYGYTF.

The V and J genes are TRBV11-2 and TRBJ1-6, with TRBD1 matching over 10 bases. This CDR3 is built from 15 residues. V shed 8 bases, J shed 4 bases, and the junction held 5 bases outside the gene matches. Germline V CDR1 and CDR2: SGHAT, FQNNGV. In DNA form, the CDR3 reads TGTGCCAGCGCCCGGGACAGGGGATATAATTCACCCCTCCACTTT. It codes for CASARDRGYNSPLHF. The variable domain in full, completed from reference TRBV11-2 and TRBJ1-6, reads EAGVAQSPRYKIIEKRQSVAFWCNPISGHATLYWYQQILGQGPKLLIQFQNNGVVDDSQLPKDRFSAERLKGVDSTLKIQPAKLEDSAVYLCASARDRGYNSPLHFGNGTRLTVT.

The rearrangement joins TRBV19 to TRBJ1-1; TRBD1 matches 8 bases. The CDR3 sequence is 14 residues long. CDR1 and CDR2 from the germline V gene are LNHDA and SQIVND (reference sequence). V lost 3 bases to trimming and J lost 9 bases; unmatched junction nucleotides: 9. CDR3 nucleotide sequence: TGTGCCAGTAGTATCCCGGGACAGGACGGTAAAGCTTTCTTT. Its translation is CASSIPGQDGKAFF.

The gene calls are TRBV7-2 and TRBJ2-1; 12 positions match TRBD2. This CDR3 spans 15 amino acids. The V gene end was trimmed by 1 base and the J gene end by 10 bases; junction bases not matched to a gene: 5. CDR1 and CDR2 from the germline V gene are SGHTA and FQGNSA. CDR3 coding DNA: TGTGCCAGCAGCTTAGAGGCTAGCGGGGGGGCAGAGCAGTTCTTC. Encoded protein: CASSLEASGGAEQFF. Full variable domain (rest looked up from reference TRBV7-2 and TRBJ2-1): GAGVSQSPSNKVTEKGKDVELRCDPISGHTALYWYRQSLGQGLEFLIYFQGNSAPDKSGLPSDRFSAERTGGSVSTLTIQRTQQEDSAVYLCASSLEASGGAEQFFGPGTRLTVL.

The CDR3 DNA follows: TGTGCCAGTACCACGACAGGGGGCTTGACTGAAGCTTTCTTT. It translates to CASTTTGGLTEAFF. The chain links TRBV19 to TRBJ1-1, with 10 bases matching TRBD1. The V and J ends lost 7 bases and 5 bases, in that order; junction bases with no gene match: 7. The CDR3 runs 14 residues. Germline loops: CDR1 LNHDA, CDR2 SQIVND (reference sequence).

The chain's CDR3 is CASKNGTSAYEQYF. The CDR3 nucleotides read TGCGCCAGCAAAAACGGGACGTCAGCCTACGAGCAGTACTTC. The chain couples TRBV5-1 to TRBJ2-7; the D call may be TRBD1 or TRBD2 (5 bases each). Per germline, CDR1 SGHRS and CDR2 YFSETQ. CDR3 length equals 14 residues. V lost 6 bases, J lost 2 bases, and 15 bases lay in between.

The genes are TRBV5-1 and TRBJ1-2; the match to TRBD1 covers 9 bases. Trimming took 0 bases from V and 5 from J; bases not matched to a gene: 8. Germline CDR1 reads SGHRS; CDR2 reads YFSETQ. This CDR3 has 16 residues. The CDR3 region is CASSLGPRTGEYGYTF. As DNA, the CDR3 is TGCGCCAGCAGCTTGGGTCCCCGGACAGGGGAGTATGGCTACACCTTC.

The CDR3 is CASSERTEKLFF. CDR3 sequence (DNA): TGTGCCAGCAGTGAACGAACAGAAAAACTGTTTTTT. The chain combines TRBV2 with TRBJ1-4; D is unclear. The CDR3 loop spans 12 amino acids. V was shortened by 2 bases and J by 8 bases, with 6 bases between the two germline ends. Germline values: CDR1 SNHLY, CDR2 FYNNEI. The complete variable domain, with remaining parts taken from reference TRBV2 and TRBJ1-4, reads EPEVTQTPSHQVTQMGQEVILRCVPISNHLYFYWYRQILGQKVEFLVSFYNNEISEKSEIFDDQFSVERPDGSNFTLKIRSTKLEDSAMYFCASSERTEKLFFGSGTQLSVL.

The gene calls are TRBV6-5 and TRBJ2-1, with D possibly matching TRBD2 (6 bases). V was cut by 4 bases and J by 5 bases, with 15 bases left in between. CDR1 is MNHEY, CDR2 SVGAGI, per germline. This CDR3 contains 15 residues. The CDR3 loop is CASSLAGLANNEQFF. The CDR3 coding sequence is TGTGCCAGCAGTTTGGCCGGGCTAGCGAACAATGAGCAGTTCTTC.

The chain couples TRBV5-1 to TRBJ1-1, with D uncertain. CDR1 is SGHRS and CDR2 is YFSETQ in the germline V gene. V lost 1 base, J lost 4 bases, and 5 bases lay in between. This CDR3 has 12 amino acids. CDR3 coding DNA: TGCGCCAGCAGCTTGCTTCCCACTGAAGCTTTCTTT. Translating it yields CASSLLPTEAFF.

The chain couples TRBV7-3 to TRBJ2-1; 12 positions agree with TRBD2. The germline gives CDR1 SGHTA, CDR2 FQGTGA. The CDR3 covers 16 residues. Trimming at V came to 2 bases and at J to 6 bases, leaving 5 bases not matched to a gene. The DNA of the CDR3 is TGTGCCAGCAGCTTACGGACTAGCGGGACCAGCAATGAGCAGTTCTTC. This gives the protein CASSLRTSGTSNEQFF. The full variable domain, in which reference TRBV7-3 and TRBJ2-1 provide the parts outside the CDR3, is GAGVSQTPSNKVTEKGKYVELRCDPISGHTALYWYRQSLGQGPEFLIYFQGTGAADDSGLPNDRFFAVRPEGSVSTLKIQRTERGDSAVYLCASSLRTSGTSNEQFFGPGTRLTVL.

CDR3 amino acids: CAGEVWGNQPQHF. The CDR3 coding sequence is TGTGCCGGAGAAGTATGGGGCAATCAGCCCCAGCATTTT. The chain combines TRBV21-1 with TRBJ1-5. TRBV21-1 counts as a pseudogene. The CDR3 length is 13 residues.

The CDR3, as DNA: TGTGCCAGCAGCTTGGGGCCGGGGAAGGATCAGCCCCAGCATTTT. Translated: CASSLGPGKDQPQHF. V is TRBV5-4 and J is TRBJ1-5; D unclear. V lost 0 bases and J 5 bases, leaving 12 bases between the germline ends. The germline V gene encodes CDR1 SGHNT and CDR2 YYREEE (reference sequence). The CDR3 totals 15 residues.

The chain carries TRBV5-1 and TRBJ2-7, with D possibly being TRBD2 (6 bases). The CDR3 runs 14 residues. Germline V gene sequence: CDR1 SGHRS, CDR2 YFSETQ. Trimming took off 3 bases at V and 6 bases at J, with 16 bases between the two ends. The CDR3 reads CASSWGLSSGEQYF. The CDR3 DNA reads as TGCGCCAGCAGCTGGGGACTTTCCTCAGGCGAGCAGTACTTC.

The chain employs TRBV3-1 (or the pseudogene TRBV3-2) and TRBJ1-1; weak D call: TRBD1 (5 bases). The CDR3 length is 15 residues. CDR1 and CDR2 from the germline V gene are LGHDT and YNNKEL (reference sequence). Trimming pared 0 bases from V and 5 bases from J, leaving 13 bases between. The chain's CDR3 is CASSQDRGEGTEAFF. CDR3 sequence (DNA): TGTGCCAGCAGCCAAGATCGAGGGGAAGGGACTGAAGCTTTCTTT.

On this clone itself: The sample has other DNA sequences that encode this CDR3 too. The chain recombines TRBV6-2 or TRBV6-3 with TRBJ1-5, with D hard to call. Trimming pared 0 bases from V and 5 bases from J, leaving 8 bases between. This CDR3 has 14 residues. Germline CDR1 reads MNHEY; CDR2 reads SVGEGT. CDR3 DNA: TGTGCCAGCAGTTACTCGAGTGGTTATCAGCCCCAGCATTTT. Translated: CASSYSSGYQPQHF.

The rearrangement uses TRBV30 and TRBJ1-3; 9 bases align to TRBD1. Germline V CDR1 and CDR2: GTSNPN, SVGIG (reference sequence). V gave up 8 bases and J gave up 4 bases; unmatched junction bases: 9. The CDR3 extends over 14 amino acids. The DNA for the CDR3 is TGTGCCGGGTCAACAGGGGGCTCAGGAAACACCATATATTTT. It encodes CAGSTGGSGNTIYF.

The rearrangement links TRBV5-1 to TRBJ1-1; no definite D call. Germline CDR1 SGHRS, CDR2 YFSETQ. There are 13 residues in the CDR3. The V end was cut by 2 bases, the J end by 3 bases, with 8 bases between. CDR3 in amino acids: CASSFLTDTEAFF. For the CDR3, the DNA is TGCGCCAGCAGCTTCCTGACGGACACTGAAGCTTTCTTT.

This chain links TRBV30 with TRBJ1-1; D gene unclear. This CDR3 contains 13 residues. V lost 0 bases and J 1 base, leaving 6 bases between the germline ends. Germline-derived CDR1 and CDR2 are GTSNPN and SVGIG (reference sequence). The CDR3, as DNA: TGTGCCTGGAGTGTACGCAGGAACACTGAAGCTTTCTTT. This gives the protein CAWSVRRNTEAFF.

The chain joins TRBV3-1 (or the pseudogene TRBV3-2) to TRBJ2-5; perhaps TRBD2 as D (5 bases). The CDR3 length is 13 residues. The V end was cut by 6 bases, the J end by 5 bases, with 13 bases between. The germline CDR1 and CDR2 sequences are LGHDT and YNNKEL (reference sequence). In DNA form, the CDR3 reads TGTGCCAGCAGGGGAGAAGGGTCTGAGACCCAGTACTTC. Its protein is CASRGEGSETQYF.